This T cell receptor beta chain came from a study of T cell clusters in autoimmune cytopenias. Each sample's input was 250 ng genomic DNA, roughly 40,000 genome equivalents. General observations from the study: TRB repertoire shifts in secondary cytopenia and chronic lymphocytic leukemia mostly reflected lymphoma, not autoimmunity.

As to this clonotype: The antigen is unknown.

TRB was amplified by touch-down multiplex PCR, primer pools A and B combined. From the multiplex PCR reads, TCRdb lists one entry per CDR3 protein and no DNA. The listing contains roughly 10,000 distinct CDR3 sequences. CDR1 and CDR2 from the germline V gene are MNHEY and SMNVEV (reference sequence). CDR3 length: 14 amino acids. This sample also appeared in a second study, on T cell repertoires in aging, cancer and after chemotherapy. That source reports: Loss of evenness, beyond lost richness, contributed to age-related TCR diversity decline in cancer patients.

Sequencing used peripheral blood. The chain links TRBV27 to TRBJ2-1. This TCR was recovered from a human donor in good health. The CDR3 loop reads CASSARLENNEQFF.